This T cell receptor (beta chain) came from a study of cytomegalovirus exposure and HLA in healthy donors. Whole-study results and caveats: In a later analysis, productive TCRs from donors in an Asian-associated ancestry cluster reportedly carried fewer N-insertions than the cohort mean. A further, later analysis showed that HLA-associated TCR beta chains (compared with equally common others) were more clonally expanded. Most of the TCR beta V segments (in an earlier analysis) were productive either about 87% or about 30% of the time.

In the case of this clone: Its antigen is undetermined.

The CDR3 has 13 residues. Germline loops: CDR1 KGHSH, CDR2 LQKENI. Trimming took off 2 bases at V and 3 bases at J, with 5 bases between the two ends. The PCR was carried out with 60 Vbeta primers and 13 Jbeta primers. How the authors handled the data: Later analysis identified roughly 82 million unique TCR beta chains, roughly 11 million shared. Sequencing was performed with immunoSEQ multiplex PCR; in TCRdb, only in-frame clones are kept and a portion is missing. From that table come the V and J calls and clone size; the DNA was used to work out D and trimming. The table lists around 130,000 clones, roughly 82% of them singletons.

The chain carries TRBV18 and TRBJ1-5, with D unresolved. The sequence came from a middle-aged man in good health and CMV-seronegative. Sequencing used PBMCs. Here the CDR3 reads CASSPASNQPQHF. The CDR3 nucleotides read TGTGCCAGCTCACCAGCGTCCAATCAGCCCCAGCATTTT.